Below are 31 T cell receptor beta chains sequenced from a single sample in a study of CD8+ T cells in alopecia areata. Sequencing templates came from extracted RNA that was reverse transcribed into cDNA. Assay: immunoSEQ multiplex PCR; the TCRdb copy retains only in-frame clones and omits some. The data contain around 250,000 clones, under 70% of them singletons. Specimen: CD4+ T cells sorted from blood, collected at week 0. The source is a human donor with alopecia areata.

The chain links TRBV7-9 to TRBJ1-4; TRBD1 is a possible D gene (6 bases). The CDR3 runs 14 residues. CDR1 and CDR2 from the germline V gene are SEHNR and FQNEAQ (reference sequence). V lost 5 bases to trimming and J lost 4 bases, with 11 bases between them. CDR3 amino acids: CASSRTADNEKLFF. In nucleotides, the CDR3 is TGTGCCAGCAGCAGGACAGCCGATAATGAAAAACTGTTTTTT.

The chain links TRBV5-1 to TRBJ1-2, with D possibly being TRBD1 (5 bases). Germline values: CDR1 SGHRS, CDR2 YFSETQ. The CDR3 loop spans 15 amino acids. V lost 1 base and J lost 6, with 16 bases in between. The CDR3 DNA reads TGCGCCAGCAGCTTGAACGGGGCGCGACGGAATGGCTACACCTTC. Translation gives CASSLNGARRNGYTF. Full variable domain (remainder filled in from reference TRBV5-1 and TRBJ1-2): KAGVTQTPRYLIKTRGQQVTLSCSPISGHRSVSWYQQTPGQGLQFLFEYFSETQRNKGNFPGRFSGRQFSNSRSEMNVSTLELGDSALYLCASSLNGARRNGYTFGSGTRLTVV.

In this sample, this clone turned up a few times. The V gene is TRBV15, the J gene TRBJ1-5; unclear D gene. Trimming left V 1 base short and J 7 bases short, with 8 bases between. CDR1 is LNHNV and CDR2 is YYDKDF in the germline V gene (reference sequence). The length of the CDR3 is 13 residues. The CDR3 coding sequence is TGTGCCACCAGCAGAGGGAGCGGACAGCCCCAGCATTTT. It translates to CATSRGSGQPQHF.

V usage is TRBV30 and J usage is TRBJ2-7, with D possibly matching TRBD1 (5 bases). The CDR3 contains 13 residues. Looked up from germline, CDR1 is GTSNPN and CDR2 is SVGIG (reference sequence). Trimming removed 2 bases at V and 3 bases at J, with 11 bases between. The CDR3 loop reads CAWSPRQYYEQYF. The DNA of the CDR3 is TGTGCCTGGAGTCCCAGACAGTACTACGAGCAGTACTTC.

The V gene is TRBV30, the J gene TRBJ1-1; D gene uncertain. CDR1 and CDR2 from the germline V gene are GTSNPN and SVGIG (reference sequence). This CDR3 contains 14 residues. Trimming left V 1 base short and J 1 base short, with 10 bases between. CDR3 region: CAWSAVVWNTEAFF. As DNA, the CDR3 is TGTGCCTGGAGTGCTGTGGTGTGGAACACTGAAGCTTTCTTT.

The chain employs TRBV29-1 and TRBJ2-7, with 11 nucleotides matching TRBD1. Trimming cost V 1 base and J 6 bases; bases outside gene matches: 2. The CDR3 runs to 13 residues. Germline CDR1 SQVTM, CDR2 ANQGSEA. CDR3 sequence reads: CSVEGTGGFEQYF. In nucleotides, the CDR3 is TGCAGCGTTGAAGGGACAGGGGGCTTCGAGCAGTACTTC.

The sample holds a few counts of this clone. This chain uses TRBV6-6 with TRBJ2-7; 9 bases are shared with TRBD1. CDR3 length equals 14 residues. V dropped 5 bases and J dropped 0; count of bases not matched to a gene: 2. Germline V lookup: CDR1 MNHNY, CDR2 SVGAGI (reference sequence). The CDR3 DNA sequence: TGTGCCAGCAGTACAGGGGGCAACTCCTACGAGCAGTACTTC. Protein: CASSTGGNSYEQYF.

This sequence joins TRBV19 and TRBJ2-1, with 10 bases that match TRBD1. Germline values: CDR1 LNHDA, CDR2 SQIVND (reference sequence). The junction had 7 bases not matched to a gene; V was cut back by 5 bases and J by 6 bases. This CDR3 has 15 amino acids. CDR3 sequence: CASSGRQGATNEQFF. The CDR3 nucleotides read TGTGCCAGTAGTGGGAGACAGGGGGCGACCAATGAGCAGTTCTTC.

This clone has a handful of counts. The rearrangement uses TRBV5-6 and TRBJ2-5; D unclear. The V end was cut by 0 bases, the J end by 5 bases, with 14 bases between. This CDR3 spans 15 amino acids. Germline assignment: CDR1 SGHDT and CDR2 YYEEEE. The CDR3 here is CASSLVKDGRETQYF. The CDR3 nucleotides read TGTGCCAGCAGCTTGGTTAAGGACGGCAGGGAGACCCAGTACTTC. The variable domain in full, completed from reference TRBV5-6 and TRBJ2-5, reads DAGVTQSPTHLIKTRGQQVTLRCSPKSGHDTVSWYQQALGQGPQFIFQYYEEEERQRGNFPDRFSGHQFPNYSSELNVNALLLGDSALYLCASSLVKDGRETQYFGPGTRLLVL.

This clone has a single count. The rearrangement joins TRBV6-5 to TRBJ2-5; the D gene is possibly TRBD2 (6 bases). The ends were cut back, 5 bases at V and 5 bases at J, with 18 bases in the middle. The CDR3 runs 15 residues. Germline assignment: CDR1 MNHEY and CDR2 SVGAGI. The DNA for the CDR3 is TGTGCCAGCAGTCTCCGCCGGCGGGGCCGGGAGACCCAGTACTTC. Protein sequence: CASSLRRRGRETQYF.

The CDR3 DNA reads TGTGCCAGCACCGGGACACCTGAAGCTTTCTTT. Protein sequence: CASTGTPEAFF. The chain is built from TRBV2 and TRBJ1-1; a weak D match, TRBD1 (6 bases). Trimming took off 7 bases at V and 6 bases at J, with 9 bases between the two ends. Germline V gene data show CDR1 as SNHLY and CDR2 as FYNNEI. There are 11 residues in the CDR3.

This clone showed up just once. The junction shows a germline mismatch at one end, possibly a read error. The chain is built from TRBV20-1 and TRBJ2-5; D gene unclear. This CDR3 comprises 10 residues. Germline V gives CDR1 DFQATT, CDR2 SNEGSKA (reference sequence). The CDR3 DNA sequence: TGCAGTGCTAGAGACGATGGGTATCACTTC. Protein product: CSARDDGYHF.

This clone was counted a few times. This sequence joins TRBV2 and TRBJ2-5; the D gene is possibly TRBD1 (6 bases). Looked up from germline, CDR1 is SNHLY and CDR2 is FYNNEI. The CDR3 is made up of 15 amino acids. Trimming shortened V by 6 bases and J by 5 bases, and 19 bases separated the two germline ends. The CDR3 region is CASRTSSQGSETQYF. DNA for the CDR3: TGTGCCAGCAGGACTTCTTCACAGGGATCCGAGACCCAGTACTTC. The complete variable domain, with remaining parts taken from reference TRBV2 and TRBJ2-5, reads EPEVTQTPSHQVTQMGQEVILRCVPISNHLYFYWYRQILGQKVEFLVSFYNNEISEKSEIFDDQFSVERPDGSNFTLKIRSTKLEDSAMYFCASRTSSQGSETQYFGPGTRLLVL.

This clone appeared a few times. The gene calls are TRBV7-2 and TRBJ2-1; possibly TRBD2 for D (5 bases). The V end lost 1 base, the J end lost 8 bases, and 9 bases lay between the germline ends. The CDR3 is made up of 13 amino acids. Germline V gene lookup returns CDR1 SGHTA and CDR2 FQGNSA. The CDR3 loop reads CASSLVGSDEQFF. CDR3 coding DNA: TGTGCCAGCAGCTTAGTGGGGAGCGATGAGCAGTTCTTC.

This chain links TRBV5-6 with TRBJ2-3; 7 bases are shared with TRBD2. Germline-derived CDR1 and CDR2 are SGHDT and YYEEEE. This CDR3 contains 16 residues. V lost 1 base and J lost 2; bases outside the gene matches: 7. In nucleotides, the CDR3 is TGTGCCAGCAGCTTGAGGCCTAGCGGATTCACAGATACGCAGTATTTT. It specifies CASSLRPSGFTDTQYF.

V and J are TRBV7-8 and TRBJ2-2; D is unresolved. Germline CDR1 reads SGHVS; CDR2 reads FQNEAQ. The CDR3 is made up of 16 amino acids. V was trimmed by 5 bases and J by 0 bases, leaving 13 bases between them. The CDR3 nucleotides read TGTGCCAGCAGCCCCCGGACGAATGCGAACACCGGGGAGCTGTTTTTT. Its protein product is CASSPRTNANTGELFF. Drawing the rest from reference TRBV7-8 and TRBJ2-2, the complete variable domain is GAGVSQSPRYKVAKRGQDVALRCDPISGHVSLFWYQQALGQGPEFLTYFQNEAQLDKSGLPSDRFFAERPEGSVSTLKIQRTQQEDSAVYLCASSPRTNANTGELFFGEGSRLTVL.

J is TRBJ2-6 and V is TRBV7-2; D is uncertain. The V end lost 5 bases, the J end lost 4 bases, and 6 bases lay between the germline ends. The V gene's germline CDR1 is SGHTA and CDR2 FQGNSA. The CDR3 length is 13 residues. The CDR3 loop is CASSPTGANVLTF. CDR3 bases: TGTGCCAGCAGCCCCACGGGGGCCAACGTCCTGACTTTC.

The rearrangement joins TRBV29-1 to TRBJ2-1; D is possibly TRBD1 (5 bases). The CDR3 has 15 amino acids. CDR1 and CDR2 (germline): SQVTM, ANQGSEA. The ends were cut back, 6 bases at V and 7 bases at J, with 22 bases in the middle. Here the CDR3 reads CSVGYRNRLGNEQFF. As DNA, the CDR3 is TGCAGCGTCGGCTACAGGAACCGGTTAGGGAATGAGCAGTTCTTC.

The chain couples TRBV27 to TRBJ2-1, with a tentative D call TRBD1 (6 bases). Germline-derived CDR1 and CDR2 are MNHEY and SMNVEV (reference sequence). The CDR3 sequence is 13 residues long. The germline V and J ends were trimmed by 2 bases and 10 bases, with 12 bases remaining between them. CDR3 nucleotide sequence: TGTGCCAGCAGTTTACCAAACAGGGACGAGCAGTTCTTC. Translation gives CASSLPNRDEQFF.

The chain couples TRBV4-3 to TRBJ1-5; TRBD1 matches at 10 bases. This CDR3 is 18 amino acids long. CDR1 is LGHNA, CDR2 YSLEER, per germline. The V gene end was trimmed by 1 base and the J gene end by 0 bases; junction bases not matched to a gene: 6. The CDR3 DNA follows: TGCGCCAGCAGCCAAGGGGACAGGGGCGAAATTAGCAATCAGCCCCAGCATTTT. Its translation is CASSQGDRGEISNQPQHF.

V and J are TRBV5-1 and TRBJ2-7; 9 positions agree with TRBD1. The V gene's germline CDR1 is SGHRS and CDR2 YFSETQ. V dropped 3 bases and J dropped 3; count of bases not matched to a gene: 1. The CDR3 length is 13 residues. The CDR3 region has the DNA TGCGCCAGCAGCTGGGACAGGGTCTACGAGCAGTACTTC. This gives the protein CASSWDRVYEQYF.

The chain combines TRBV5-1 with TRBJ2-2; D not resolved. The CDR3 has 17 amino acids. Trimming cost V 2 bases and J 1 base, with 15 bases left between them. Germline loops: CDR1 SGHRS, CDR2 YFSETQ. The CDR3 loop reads CASSLAGTSVNTGELFF. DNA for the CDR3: TGCGCCAGCAGCTTAGCAGGAACTTCCGTGAACACCGGGGAGCTGTTTTTT.

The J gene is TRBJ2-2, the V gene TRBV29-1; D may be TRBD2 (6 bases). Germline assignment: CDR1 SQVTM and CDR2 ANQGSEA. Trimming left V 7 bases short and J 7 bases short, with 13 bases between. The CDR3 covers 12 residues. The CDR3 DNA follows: TGCAGCGCCCAGACGGGGGTCGGGGAGCTGTTTTTT. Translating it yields CSAQTGVGELFF.

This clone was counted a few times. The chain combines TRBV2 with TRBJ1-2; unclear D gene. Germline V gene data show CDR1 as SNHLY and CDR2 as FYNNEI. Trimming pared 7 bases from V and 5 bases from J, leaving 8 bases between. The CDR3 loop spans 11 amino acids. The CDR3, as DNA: TGTGCCAGCACGCCCCAATATGGCTACACCTTC. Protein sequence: CASTPQYGYTF.

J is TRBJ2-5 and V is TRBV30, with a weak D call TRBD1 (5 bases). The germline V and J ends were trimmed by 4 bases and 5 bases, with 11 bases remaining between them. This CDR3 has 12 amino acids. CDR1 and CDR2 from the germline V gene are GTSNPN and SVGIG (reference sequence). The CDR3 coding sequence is TGTGCCTGGACCCAGGGAATGGAGACCCAGTACTTC. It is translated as CAWTQGMETQYF.

The CDR3 region has the DNA TGTGCCAGCAGTTCTACTCCCTACGAGCAGTACTTC. It encodes CASSSTPYEQYF. This chain uses TRBV27 with TRBJ2-7; D not resolved. The V gene's germline CDR1 is MNHEY and CDR2 SMNVEV (reference sequence). This CDR3 contains 12 residues. Trimming shortened V by 4 bases and J by 2 bases, and 6 bases separated the two germline ends.

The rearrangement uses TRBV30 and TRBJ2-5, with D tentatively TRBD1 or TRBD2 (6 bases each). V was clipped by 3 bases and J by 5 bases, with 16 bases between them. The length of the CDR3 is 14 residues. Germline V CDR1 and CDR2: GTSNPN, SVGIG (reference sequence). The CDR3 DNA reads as TGTGCCTGGAGACAGGGCTTTGGAGGGGAGACCCAGTACTTC. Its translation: CAWRQGFGGETQYF.

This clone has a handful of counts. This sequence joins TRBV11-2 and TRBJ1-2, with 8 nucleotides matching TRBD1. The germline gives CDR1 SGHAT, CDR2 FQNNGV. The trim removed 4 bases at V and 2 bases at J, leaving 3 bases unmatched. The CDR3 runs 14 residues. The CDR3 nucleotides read TGTGCCAGCAGCTCCCGACAGGGGAACTATGGCTACACCTTC. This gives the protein CASSSRQGNYGYTF.

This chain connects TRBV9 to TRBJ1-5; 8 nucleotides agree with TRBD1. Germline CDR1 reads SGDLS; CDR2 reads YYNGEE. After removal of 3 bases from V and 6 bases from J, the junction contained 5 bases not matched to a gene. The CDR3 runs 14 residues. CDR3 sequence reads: CASSGGDRFQPQHF. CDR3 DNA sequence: TGTGCCAGCAGCGGTGGGGACAGGTTTCAGCCCCAGCATTTT.

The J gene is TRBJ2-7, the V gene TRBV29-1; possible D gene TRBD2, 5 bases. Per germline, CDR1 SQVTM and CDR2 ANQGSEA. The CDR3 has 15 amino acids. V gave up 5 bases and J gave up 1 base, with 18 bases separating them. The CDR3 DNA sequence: TGCAGCGTTACCCGAAGGGAAGGGAGTTCCTACGAGCAGTACTTC. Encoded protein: CSVTRREGSSYEQYF.

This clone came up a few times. This chain's CDR3 is CSAADRGDYGYTF. CDR3 in DNA: TGCAGCGCCGCGGACAGGGGGGACTATGGCTACACCTTC. V is TRBV29-1 and J is TRBJ1-2; TRBD1 aligns across 10 bases. The V and J ends lost 7 bases and 3 bases, in that order; junction bases with no gene match: 5. The V gene's germline CDR1 is SQVTM and CDR2 ANQGSEA. This CDR3 has 13 residues.